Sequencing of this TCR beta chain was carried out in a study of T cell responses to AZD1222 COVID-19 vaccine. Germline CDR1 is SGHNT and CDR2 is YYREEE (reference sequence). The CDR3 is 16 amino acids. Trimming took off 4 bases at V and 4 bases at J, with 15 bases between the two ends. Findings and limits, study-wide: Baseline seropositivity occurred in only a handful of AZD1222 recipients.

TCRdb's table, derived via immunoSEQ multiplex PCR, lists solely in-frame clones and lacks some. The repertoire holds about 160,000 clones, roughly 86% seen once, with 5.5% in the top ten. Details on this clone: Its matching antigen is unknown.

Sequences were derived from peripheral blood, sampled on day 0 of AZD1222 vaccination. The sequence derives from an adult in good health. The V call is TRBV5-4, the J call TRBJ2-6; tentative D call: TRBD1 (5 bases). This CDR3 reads CASSPDWGKGANVLTF. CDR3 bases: TGTGCCAGCAGCCCCGATTGGGGCAAAGGGGCCAACGTCCTGACTTTC.